Presented here are 20 T cell receptor beta chains from one specimen sequenced in a study of T cell clonotyping in hematopoietic cell transplantation. Clones were read by immunoSEQ multiplex PCR, and TCRdb kept only the in-frame ones, dropping some. This table has roughly 9,000 clones, approximately 80% appearing once. The specimen was PBMCs, collected at the time of graft-versus-host disease after allogeneic stem cell transplant. These receptors were collected from a male patient between 55 and 70 years old who had an allogeneic stem cell transplant from an unrelated donor, so the T cells may come from the graft donor. Some clones in this sample may be carry-over from other donors' samples.

The chain is built from TRBV4-3 and TRBJ2-3; maybe TRBD2 (5 bases). Germline V gene data show CDR1 as LGHNA and CDR2 as YSLEER. The CDR3 loop spans 16 amino acids. Trimming removed 4 bases from V and 8 bases from J, with 22 bases in between. DNA of the CDR3: TGCGCCAGCAGCCCCGATTTGGGGAGCGGCCTAGGTACGCAGTATTTT. Its protein is CASSPDLGSGLGTQYF.

The V and J genes are TRBV19 and TRBJ1-1, with 10 bases that match TRBD1. The CDR3 loop spans 14 amino acids. CDR1 is LNHDA, CDR2 SQIVND, per germline (reference sequence). V gave up 3 bases and J gave up 5 bases; unmatched junction bases: 3. Written as DNA, the CDR3 is TGTGCCAGTAGTATCGGACAGGGGGGGACTGAAGCTTTCTTT. This translates into CASSIGQGGTEAFF.

The chain combines TRBV23-1 with TRBJ1-1; possibly TRBD1 for D (6 bases). TRBV23-1 is recorded as an ORF, its role being uncertain. CDR3 length equals 14 residues. The CDR3 region has the DNA TGCGCTAACAAAGACAGGCGGCCCTACTTGGAAGCTTTCTTT. Its protein is CANKDRRPYLEAFF.

Written as DNA, the CDR3 is TGTGCCAGCAGTGCGAATTACAATGAGCAGTTCTTC. Protein sequence: CASSANYNEQFF. The chain has TRBV2 and TRBJ2-1; D call uncertain. The V end was cut by 4 bases, the J end by 4 bases, with 5 bases between. The CDR3 is 12 amino acids. From germline, CDR1 is SNHLY and CDR2 FYNNEI.

This clone was observed a handful of times. J is TRBJ2-3 and V is TRBV5-4; 8 bases are shared with TRBD2. Germline CDR1 and CDR2: SGHNT and YYREEE (reference sequence). The V gene end was trimmed by 6 bases and the J gene end by 2 bases; junction bases not matched to a gene: 8. The CDR3 runs 15 residues. The CDR3 nucleotides are TGTGCCAGCAAAAGTAGCGGGGCCCCCACAGATACGCAGTATTTT. This gives the protein CASKSSGAPTDTQYF.

The gene calls are TRBV5-1 and TRBJ2-3; D gene unclear. Trimming left V 4 bases short and J 4 bases short, with 16 bases between. Germline CDR1 SGHRS, CDR2 YFSETQ. The CDR3 spans 15 residues. CDR3 protein: CASSLDWGPSDTQYF. CDR3 DNA: TGCGCCAGCAGCCTGGATTGGGGTCCATCAGATACGCAGTATTTT.

V usage is TRBV2 and J usage is TRBJ1-1; D is unclear. CDR1 SNHLY and CDR2 FYNNEI come from the germline V gene. CDR3 size: 18 residues. Trimming left V 1 base short and J 1 base short, with 19 bases between. CDR3 nucleotides: TGTGCCAGCAGTGAAGACCTGAAGAGGGCCAGTACGAACACTGAAGCTTTCTTT. Protein product: CASSEDLKRASTNTEAFF.

The chain uses TRBV29-1 and TRBJ1-2; 9 positions match TRBD1. Germline-derived CDR1 and CDR2 are SQVTM and ANQGSEA. The V and J ends lost 6 bases and 7 bases, in that order; junction bases with no gene match: 9. The CDR3 spans 13 residues. CDR3 in DNA: TGCAGCGTGCAACAGGGGGCAGGGGCTGGCTACACCTTC. Translating it yields CSVQQGAGAGYTF. Drawing the rest from reference TRBV29-1 and TRBJ1-2, the complete variable domain is SAVISQKPSRDICQRGTSLTIQCQVDSQVTMMFWYRQQPGQSLTLIATANQGSEATYESGFVIDKFPISRPNLTFSTLTVSNMSPEDSSIYLCSVQQGAGAGYTFGSGTRLTVV.

This sequence joins TRBV6-1 and TRBJ1-5; D call uncertain. Germline-derived CDR1 and CDR2 are MNHNS and SASEGT. This CDR3 has 13 amino acids. V shed 4 bases and J shed 7 bases, with 11 bases lying between them. The CDR3 sequence is CASSVSAGQPQHF. In nucleotides, the CDR3 is TGTGCCAGCAGTGTGAGTGCGGGGCAGCCCCAGCATTTT.

The V gene is TRBV7-2, the J gene TRBJ2-1, with 10 nucleotides matching TRBD2. The CDR3 sequence is 15 residues long. In germline, CDR1 is SGHTA, CDR2 FQGNSA. The junction had 8 bases not matched to a gene; V was cut back by 4 bases and J by 8 bases. CDR3 nucleotides: TGTGCCAGCAGCTCCCAAGCGGGGGGGGAGGATGAGCAGTTCTTC. Encoded protein: CASSSQAGGEDEQFF.

The chain is built from TRBV19 and TRBJ1-3; 7 bases are shared with TRBD1. CDR1 and CDR2 (germline): LNHDA, SQIVND (reference sequence). Trimming took 2 bases from V and 1 from J; bases not matched to a gene: 2. The CDR3 is made up of 15 amino acids. CDR3 amino acids: CASSIMGQSGNTIYF. The CDR3 coding sequence is TGTGCCAGTAGTATAATGGGACAGTCTGGAAACACCATATATTTT.

The J gene is TRBJ2-7, the V gene TRBV10-3, with TRBD1 matching over 7 bases. CDR3 length equals 13 residues. J was trimmed by 4 bases and V by 6 bases; bases with no gene match: 6. Germline V gene lookup returns CDR1 ENHRY and CDR2 SYGVKD. The CDR3 reads CAISRDRLYEQYF. CDR3 nucleotide sequence: TGTGCCATCAGCCGGGACAGATTGTACGAGCAGTACTTC.

The V and J genes are TRBV7-8 and TRBJ2-7, with 8 bases that match TRBD1. The V segment lost 3 bases and the J segment 4 bases; nucleotides outside the gene matches: 5. The CDR3 is 14 amino acids. Per germline, CDR1 SGHVS and CDR2 FQNEAQ. The CDR3 bases are TGTGCCAGCAGCTTGGACAGGGTTGGGTACGAGCAGTACTTC. Translation gives CASSLDRVGYEQYF.

This chain uses TRBV19 with TRBJ1-4, with D maybe TRBD1 (5 bases). From germline, CDR1 is LNHDA and CDR2 SQIVND (reference sequence). The V end lost 8 bases, the J end lost 8 bases, and 24 bases lay between the germline ends. CDR3 size: 16 residues. The CDR3 nucleotides are TGTGCCAGTTCCCAGGTGGGGCCCTCAGGGCTGGAAAAACTGTTTTTT. It is translated as CASSQVGPSGLEKLFF.

V usage is TRBV29-1 and J usage is TRBJ2-7, with TRBD1 as a possible D gene (5 bases). CDR3 length: 12 residues. V was shortened by 6 bases and J by 2 bases, with 11 bases between the two germline ends. Germline V lookup: CDR1 SQVTM, CDR2 ANQGSEA. The CDR3 nucleotides are TGCAGCGTGGTGACAGACACCTACGAGCAGTACTTC. Its translation: CSVVTDTYEQYF.

V gene TRBV5-5 combines with J gene TRBJ1-2; TRBD1 might be the D (6 bases). V was clipped by 4 bases and J by 6 bases, with 16 bases between them. CDR3 length equals 14 residues. Germline CDR1 is SGHKS and CDR2 is YYEKEE (reference sequence). The CDR3 sequence: CASSTRQDPNGYTF. The CDR3 DNA reads as TGTGCCAGCAGCACCCGACAGGATCCCAATGGCTACACCTTC. The whole variable domain, remainder taken from reference TRBV5-5 and TRBJ1-2, is DAGVTQSPTHLIKTRGQQVTLRCSPISGHKSVSWYQQVLGQGPQFIFQYYEKEERGRGNFPDRFSARQFPNYSSELNVNALLLGDSALYLCASSTRQDPNGYTFGSGTRLTVV.

The V gene is TRBV29-1, the J gene TRBJ2-7; 8 positions match TRBD1. Germline trimming cut 8 bases from V and 5 bases from J; bases unmatched to any gene: 8. This CDR3 has 12 residues. The germline V gene has CDR1 SQVTM and CDR2 ANQGSEA. The CDR3 region is CSPGTGPHEQYF. The CDR3, as DNA: TGCAGCCCTGGGACAGGCCCCCACGAGCAGTACTTC.

The chain is built from TRBV29-1 and TRBJ1-3, with a tentative D call TRBD1 (6 bases). The CDR3 runs 11 residues. V gave up 7 bases and J gave up 4 bases, with 8 bases separating them. Germline V gene data show CDR1 as SQVTM and CDR2 as ANQGSEA. CDR3: CSAGQGNTIYF. DNA for the CDR3: TGCAGCGCGGGACAAGGAAACACCATATATTTT.

V gene TRBV7-8 combines with J gene TRBJ2-7; the match to TRBD2 covers 7 bases. V lost 3 bases and J lost 4; bases outside the gene matches: 0. The CDR3 is 12 amino acids. Germline-derived CDR1 and CDR2 are SGHVS and FQNEAQ. The CDR3 region is CASSFSGYEQYF. CDR3 in DNA: TGTGCCAGCAGCTTTAGCGGGTACGAGCAGTACTTC.

This clone was recorded a few times. CDR3 DNA: TGCAGCGTGAAACAGGGGGCCGGCACTGAAGCTTTCTTT. This encodes CSVKQGAGTEAFF. The V and J genes are TRBV29-1 and TRBJ1-1, with TRBD1 identical over 9 bases. Per the germline V gene, CDR1 is SQVTM and CDR2 is ANQGSEA. The CDR3 totals 13 residues. With V trimmed by 6 bases and J by 4 bases, 6 bases remained unmatched.